This entry lists 25 T cell receptor beta chains sequenced from one sample in a study of blood T cells in healthy people across ages. The use of a sample-barcoded 5' primer and a J-beta primer mix characterized a second PCR of about 7 to 12 cycles. Each CDR3 protein gets one entry after TCRdb re-called the 5' RACE reads with MiXCR. The repertoire holds some 1,800,000 distinct CDR3 sequences, with approximately 40% as singletons. Sequencing was done on a sample of blood. The source is a human donor in good health.

DNA of the CDR3: TGTGCCAGCAGCTTACAGGGAGAAGTCTCTGAAGCTTTCTTT. It translates to CASSLQGEVSEAFF. The rearrangement uses TRBV7-2 and TRBJ1-1; D may be TRBD1 (5 bases). Deletions cut 2 bases from V and 6 bases from J, with 13 bases between. The germline gives CDR1 SGHTA, CDR2 FQGNSA. The CDR3 loop spans 14 amino acids.

J is TRBJ1-1 and V is TRBV7-2, with 7 bases that match TRBD1. The CDR3 is 15 amino acids. CDR1 and CDR2 (germline): SGHTA, FQGNSA. The trim removed 5 bases at V and 0 bases at J, leaving 6 bases unmatched. The chain's CDR3 is CASSTRQGLNTEAFF. DNA for the CDR3: TGTGCCAGCAGCACCCGACAGGGACTGAACACTGAAGCTTTCTTT.

This clonotype was found a few times. This chain links TRBV7-2 with TRBJ2-3; possibly TRBD1 or TRBD2 for D (5 bases each). The CDR3 has 14 residues. Germline assignment: CDR1 SGHTA and CDR2 FQGNSA. Trimming removed 5 bases at V and 6 bases at J, with 15 bases between. Here the CDR3 reads CASSEGPPPDTQYF. The CDR3 DNA is TGTGCCAGCAGCGAGGGACCGCCCCCGGATACGCAGTATTTT.

Only a few counts were recorded for this clonotype. This chain connects TRBV28 to TRBJ1-2; D is uncertain. This CDR3 has 12 amino acids. Trimming removed 6 bases from V and 4 bases from J, with 9 bases in between. Looked up from germline, CDR1 is MDHEN and CDR2 is SYDVKM. Here the CDR3 DNA reads TGTGCCAGCAGGTCTACCATCTATGGCTACACCTTC. It translates to CASRSTIYGYTF.

The chain employs TRBV15 and TRBJ2-1; 7 bases line up with TRBD2. This CDR3 spans 15 amino acids. The germline gives CDR1 LNHNV, CDR2 YYDKDF (reference sequence). Trimming took 4 bases from V and 6 from J; bases not matched to a gene: 9. The CDR3 sequence is CATSIRRGVGNEQFF. DNA of the CDR3: TGTGCCACCAGCATTCGACGGGGGGTGGGCAATGAGCAGTTCTTC.

This clonotype was detected once. V is TRBV7-2 and J is TRBJ2-2, with D possibly being TRBD1 (6 bases). CDR1 SGHTA and CDR2 FQGNSA come from the germline V gene. Deletions cut 7 bases from V and 6 bases from J, with 18 bases between. This CDR3 has 15 residues. The CDR3 DNA reads as TGTGCCAGCATGCACCTGAACAGGGTTTCCGGGGAGCTGTTTTTT. Translation: CASMHLNRVSGELFF.

This clonotype showed up just a few times. The chain couples TRBV3-1 to TRBJ1-2, with 7 bases lining up with TRBD1. Germline V gene lookup returns CDR1 LGHDT and CDR2 YNNKEL (reference sequence). After removal of 4 bases from V and 4 bases from J, the junction contained 15 bases not matched to a gene. This CDR3 has 17 residues. CDR3 in amino acids: CASSPSAPGQSFYGYTF. CDR3 in DNA: TGTGCCAGCAGCCCGAGCGCCCCGGGACAGAGTTTCTATGGCTACACCTTC.

The CDR3 nucleotides read TGTGCCAGCTCACCACCGACAGGGCCTTACGTAGAGCAGTACTTC. This encodes CASSPPTGPYVEQYF. The chain is built from TRBV18 and TRBJ2-7, with TRBD1 matching 7 bases. This CDR3 has 15 amino acids. After removal of 0 bases from V and 7 bases from J, the junction contained 9 bases not matched to a gene. Germline loops: CDR1 KGHSH, CDR2 LQKENI.

This clonotype has only a few counts. J is TRBJ2-5 and V is TRBV28; maybe TRBD2 (7 bases). CDR1 is MDHEN and CDR2 is SYDVKM in the germline V gene. With 6 bases removed from V and 7 bases from J, the gap between germline ends came to 21 bases. The CDR3 has 15 amino acids. The CDR3: CASRPPEGGTGTQYF. As DNA, the CDR3 is TGTGCCAGCAGACCACCGGAGGGGGGGACGGGGACCCAGTACTTC.

This clonotype appeared a few times. CDR3 in amino acids: CASSSGLAGGDEQYF. In DNA, the CDR3 is TGTGCCAGCAGCTCCGGACTAGCGGGGGGGGACGAGCAGTACTTC. This rearrangement joins TRBV7-2 to TRBJ2-7; 15 bases fit TRBD2. The V segment lost 4 bases and the J segment 5 bases; nucleotides outside the gene matches: 3. Germline CDR1 and CDR2: SGHTA and FQGNSA. The length of the CDR3 is 15 residues.

Only a few counts were recorded for this clonotype. The chain has TRBV7-9 and TRBJ1-6, with D unclear. The V gene's germline CDR1 is SEHNR and CDR2 FQNEAQ (reference sequence). This CDR3 contains 16 residues. Trimming took off 0 bases at V and 7 bases at J, with 13 bases between the two ends. The CDR3 reads CASSLAAVSTNSPLHF. CDR3 nucleotide sequence: TGTGCCAGCAGCTTAGCCGCGGTCAGTACCAATTCACCCCTCCACTTT.

The rearrangement uses TRBV12-3 or TRBV12-4 and TRBJ1-2, with D perhaps matching TRBD1 (6 bases). CDR3 size: 14 residues. V was clipped by 7 bases and J by 7 bases, with 19 bases between them. This chain's CDR3 is CASTSTGTPFGYTF. In nucleotides, the CDR3 is TGTGCCAGCACCTCGACAGGAACCCCCTTTGGCTACACCTTC.

This CDR3 is CSASSRLYNEQYF. Here the CDR3 DNA reads TGCAGTGCTTCTTCCCGGCTCTACAATGAGCAGTACTTC. J is TRBJ2-1 and V is TRBV20-1; no clear D gene. The J call is uncertain, as TRBJ2-7 better fits the DNA end. CDR3 length: 13 residues. Germline values: CDR1 DFQATT, CDR2 SNEGSKA (reference sequence).

This clonotype was observed a handful of times. This chain joins TRBV6-2 or TRBV6-3 and TRBJ1-2, with TRBD1 matching over 8 bases. V lost 7 bases, J lost 8 bases, and 9 bases stayed unmatched. This CDR3 has 13 amino acids. In germline, CDR1 is MNHEY, CDR2 SVGEGT. DNA of the CDR3: TGTGCCAGCACTAAACGGACAGGGAAAGGCTACACCTTC. It translates to CASTKRTGKGYTF.

The CDR3 reads CSARVHGQGAGDTQYF. CDR3 coding DNA: TGCAGTGCTAGAGTTCACGGACAGGGGGCGGGAGATACGCAGTATTTT. The rearrangement joins TRBV20-1 to TRBJ2-3; TRBD1 matches at 11 bases. The V gene end was trimmed by 1 base and the J gene end by 5 bases; junction bases not matched to a gene: 8. The germline V gene has CDR1 DFQATT and CDR2 SNEGSKA (reference sequence). This CDR3 has 16 residues.

This chain connects TRBV5-1 to TRBJ2-5; weak D call: TRBD2 (6 bases). The V and J ends lost 4 bases and 7 bases respectively, with 26 bases between them. Germline V lookup: CDR1 SGHRS, CDR2 YFSETQ. The CDR3 sequence is 17 residues long. Written as DNA, the CDR3 is TGCGCCAGCAGCATTGGAGGGGAAGAGGGCCTTTTGAGGACCCAGTACTTC. The encoded protein is CASSIGGEEGLLRTQYF.

Here the CDR3 reads CASTLGRDTEAFF. The CDR3 DNA sequence: TGTGCCAGCACCCTCGGGAGGGACACTGAAGCTTTCTTT. The chain joins TRBV6-2 or TRBV6-3 to TRBJ1-1; D gene uncertain. The CDR3 spans 13 residues. V lost 7 bases and J lost 3, with 12 bases in between. CDR1 and CDR2 from the germline V gene are MNHEY and SVGEGT.

The chain is built from TRBV5-1 and TRBJ2-2, with D hard to call. Trimming stripped 4 bases from V and 2 bases from J, with 15 bases between. The germline gives CDR1 SGHRS, CDR2 YFSETQ. The CDR3 totals 16 residues. CDR3 residues: CASSQLWTGNTGELFF. The CDR3 nucleotides are TGCGCCAGCAGCCAACTATGGACGGGCAACACCGGGGAGCTGTTTTTT.

This clonotype showed up just a few times. The V and J genes are TRBV11-3 and TRBJ2-6, with 8 positions matching TRBD1. Germline lookup yields CDR1 SGHNT and CDR2 YENEEA. This CDR3 spans 18 amino acids. The V gene end was trimmed by 5 bases and the J gene end by 0 bases; junction bases not matched to a gene: 9. The CDR3 DNA reads as TGTGCCAGCAGCCCAGGACAGGGCTTACCCTCTGGGGCCAACGTCCTGACTTTC. Its protein is CASSPGQGLPSGANVLTF.

This clonotype was picked up a small number of times. The J gene is TRBJ1-2, the V gene TRBV3-1; weak D call: TRBD1 (5 bases). Between the trimmed V and J ends, which lost 3 bases and 4 bases, there was a span of 12 bases. Looked up from germline, CDR1 is LGHDT and CDR2 is YNNKEL (reference sequence). CDR3 length equals 14 residues. The CDR3 reads CASSHEGPRYGYTF. The CDR3 DNA sequence: TGTGCCAGCAGCCATGAGGGGCCCCGCTATGGCTACACCTTC.

This clonotype turned up a few times. The J gene is TRBJ1-5, the V gene TRBV7-2, with 10 bases fitting TRBD1. This CDR3 has 16 residues. V gave up 5 bases and J gave up 2 bases; unmatched junction bases: 6. Germline values: CDR1 SGHTA, CDR2 FQGNSA. CDR3 loop: CASSAGQGRRNQPQHF. For the CDR3, the DNA is TGTGCCAGCAGCGCGGGACAGGGGAGGCGCAATCAGCCCCAGCATTTT.

This clonotype was observed a handful of times. V gene TRBV6-5 combines with J gene TRBJ2-7; D not certain. V was shortened by 5 bases and J by 1 base, with 12 bases between the two germline ends. This CDR3 has 14 amino acids. Per germline, CDR1 MNHEY and CDR2 SVGAGI. The CDR3 DNA reads TGTGCCAGCAGTCTTGCGGTCCGTTCCTACGAGCAGTACTTC. It encodes CASSLAVRSYEQYF.

The chain recombines TRBV7-3 with TRBJ2-7; 8 bases line up with TRBD1. Trimming cost V 5 bases and J 1 base; bases outside gene matches: 7. The CDR3 extends over 15 amino acids. Per the germline V gene, CDR1 is SGHTA and CDR2 is FQGTGA. The CDR3 nucleotides read TGTGCCAGCAGCGTCGGCAGGGGGCCATCCTACGAGCAGTACTTC. Translation: CASSVGRGPSYEQYF.

This clonotype turned up a few times. The chain has TRBV24-1 and TRBJ2-3, with 11 bases fitting TRBD2. This CDR3 has 17 amino acids. Germline V gene lookup returns CDR1 KGHDR and CDR2 SFDVKD. V trimming: 7 bases; J trimming: 5 bases; junction bases outside the gene matches: 13. In DNA, the CDR3 is TGTGCCACCAGACCGCGCTTGGGTAGCGGGGGGGGAGATACGCAGTATTTT. Its protein is CATRPRLGSGGGDTQYF.

This clonotype was picked up a small number of times. The chain couples TRBV7-3 to TRBJ2-1, with D tentatively TRBD1 (5 bases). Trimming shortened V by 4 bases and J by 9 bases, and 13 bases separated the two germline ends. The CDR3 spans 13 residues. Per germline, CDR1 SGHTA and CDR2 FQGTGA. The CDR3 coding sequence is TGTGCCAGCAGCTCGGACACCCACGGTGAGCAGTTCTTC. It yields the protein CASSSDTHGEQFF.